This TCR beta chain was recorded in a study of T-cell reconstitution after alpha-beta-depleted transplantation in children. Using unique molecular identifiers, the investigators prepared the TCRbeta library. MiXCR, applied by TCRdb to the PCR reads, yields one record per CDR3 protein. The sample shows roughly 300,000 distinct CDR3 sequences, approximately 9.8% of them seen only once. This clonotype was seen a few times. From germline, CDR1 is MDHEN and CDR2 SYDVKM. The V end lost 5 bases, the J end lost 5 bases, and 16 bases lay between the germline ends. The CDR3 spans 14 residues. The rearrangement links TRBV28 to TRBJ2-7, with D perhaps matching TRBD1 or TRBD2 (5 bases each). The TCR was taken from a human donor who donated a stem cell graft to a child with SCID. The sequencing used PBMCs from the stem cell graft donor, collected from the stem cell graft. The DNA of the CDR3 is TGTGCCAGCAGTCCCGGGACGGAAAGGGACGAGCAGTACTTC. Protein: CASSPGTERDEQYF.